This paragraph reports one TCR beta chain. Its target is not known. These data are taken from a study of cytomegalovirus exposure and HLA in healthy donors. Study-wide context: There were some 120 million unique TCR beta sequences, drawn from 150 million to 200 million T cells, in an earlier analysis.

V gave up 10 bases and J gave up 1 base, with 17 bases separating them. This CDR3 comprises 14 residues. Germline V gene data show CDR1 as MNHNS and CDR2 as SASEGT. The study ran its PCR with 60 Vbeta and 13 Jbeta primers. Generated by immunoSEQ multiplex PCR, the TCRdb table keeps only in-frame clones and is missing some. This sample carries about 150,000 clones, around 73% of them seen once, and the ten largest clones take over 1.1%. Overall study results and limits: It was reported that the classifier diagnosed cytomegalovirus status with high specificity and sensitivity in both the original and validation cohorts. Later analysis suggested links between common viral pathogens and several top significant clusters. With further analysis later on, most CMV-associated TCR beta chains appeared HLA-restricted.

The chain couples TRBV6-1 to TRBJ2-7; tentatively, D is TRBD2 (6 bases). This sequence originates from a male donor in good health and CMV-seronegative. The sequenced sample consisted of PBMCs. CDR3 protein: CAINRDLTSYEQYF. CDR3 coding DNA: TGTGCCATCAATCGGGACTTGACGTCCTACGAGCAGTACTTC.